A selection of T cell receptor beta chains follows, all from one sample in a study of cytomegalovirus exposure and HLA in healthy donors. Produced via immunoSEQ multiplex PCR; TCRdb's table is partial and in-frame only. The data contain about 94,000 clones, over 50% of them singletons. What was sequenced was PBMCs. These receptors were obtained from a young man in good health and CMV-seronegative. The conserved cysteine and the conserved F or W are not part of the CDR3 here.

>TRBV6-5
ASSTRGRPNEKLF
>TRBV10-1
ASAGQMNTEAF
>TRBV7-2
ASSRVETSGVDTQY
>TRBV7-2
ASSLVYRGENTEAF
>TRBV5-1
ASSLAGTGGEKLF
>TRBV13
ASSGHTTTNEKLF
>TRBV6-4
ASKEGALGDTGELF
>TRBV27
ASSITGTDPFQETQY
>TRBV18
ASSLTESNYGYT
>TRBV6-1
ASSVGLAVGEQF
>TRBV27
ASSPPGRTYGYT
>TRBV5-1
ASRYWTGLETQY
>TRBV6-5
ASKGLRLGAYEQY
>TRBV11-1
ASSSGANTDTQY
>TRBV5-1
ASSFLGRLSYNEQF
>TRBV7-9
ASSLGQRSGDTIY
>TRBV4-1
ASTSVVNSNQPQH
>TRBV5-6
ASSLLSSGYNEQF
>TRBV7-7
ASSFQGPGTGELF
>TRBV9
ASSVGRSVQREETQY
>TRBV19
ASSIVLVQGLDQPQH
>TRBV6-5
ASSRRQGVTGELF
>TRBV7-8
ASSLVAGAGKTQY
>TRBV6-4
ASSESGLGGKQY
>TRBV6-6
ASSYLFTDTQY
>TRBV27
ASSFQTGPYEQY
>TRBV13
ASRQRVGAPVTEAF
>TRBV7-9
ASSLSSGGHPEQF
>TRBV7-8
ASSLGDISYEQY
>TRBV11-3
ASSEGQSGELF
>TRBV7-2
ASSFHPNPGASPLH
>TRBV19
ASSAPGVEKLF
>TRBV19
ASSTRAGRFRDTQY
>TRBV11-2
ASTSGSRFEQF
>TRBV5-1
ASSSNRVEAF
>TRBV5-4
ASSFLQGPKNIQY
>TRBV9
ASSVAGQPTNEKLF
>TRBV9
ASSGTGVNTEAF
>TRBV5-1
ASSSSRDRGTGYT
>TRBV10-3
AISGTSGYEQY
>TRBV14
ASSQRGQGVWNEQF
>TRBV25-1
ASQHDSEKLF
>TRBV28
ASSLAASYNEQF
>TRBV28
ASSLRSGTGSDEQY
>TRBV7-2
ASSLVAGTSGRGNEQF
>TRBV18
ASSPVQNTEAF
>TRBV5-1
ASSWTGGGGANVLT
>TRBV7-2
ASSLTRGIYT
>TRBV19
ASSISPARVRGDTIY
>TRBV12-5
ASGLGASDTQY
>TRBV14
ASSRLPQETQY
>TRBV5-1
ASSSSYFERHNEQF
>TRBV7-6
ASSFDVTGGNEKLF
>TRBV5-4
ASSLALSGGSSYEQY